This T cell receptor (beta chain) derives from a study of cytomegalovirus exposure and HLA in healthy donors. Notes on this clone: Its specificity is unknown.

Primers for the PCR totalled 60 Vbeta and 13 Jbeta. The assay was immunoSEQ multiplex PCR, and TCRdb's table has in-frame clones only and misses some. The sample shows 100,000 or so clones, around 85% of them seen only once. Regarding the study as a whole: Immune exposure was documented only through CMV serostatus. TCR beta sequences reportedly predicted the HLA-A and HLA-B alleles of most subjects accurately.

The sequencing input was PBMCs. This TCR came from a man between 25 and 39 years old in good health and CMV-seronegative.

The CDR3 nucleotides read TGTGCCAGCAGCTTAGGGGAGCGGGGGGGAGATACGCAGTATTTT. It codes for CASSLGERGGDTQYF. V is TRBV7-2 and J is TRBJ2-3; 10 nucleotides match TRBD2. The CDR3 is 15 residues long. The germline V gene has CDR1 SGHTA and CDR2 FQGNSA. J was trimmed by 5 bases and V by 1 base; bases with no gene match: 3.